This T cell receptor beta chain came from a study of shared clonotypes between healthy human individuals. Measured with immunoSEQ multiplex PCR; TCRdb has only the in-frame clones, and not every one. The sample records roughly 530,000 clones, 90% to 96% being singletons. This sequence originates from a woman in her 30s in good health. The material sequenced was naive CD4+ T cells sorted from blood. Subset of the sample: CD45RA+ positively selected.

The CDR3 nucleotides read TGTGCCAGCAGTGAAGCGGGCGAGGGCACCGGGGAGCTGTTTTTT. Translating it yields CASSEAGEGTGELFF. The chain uses TRBV6-1 and TRBJ2-2; weak D call: TRBD2 (5 bases). The CDR3 totals 15 residues. Per germline, CDR1 MNHNS and CDR2 SASEGT. Trimming left V 0 bases short and J 4 bases short, with 9 bases between.